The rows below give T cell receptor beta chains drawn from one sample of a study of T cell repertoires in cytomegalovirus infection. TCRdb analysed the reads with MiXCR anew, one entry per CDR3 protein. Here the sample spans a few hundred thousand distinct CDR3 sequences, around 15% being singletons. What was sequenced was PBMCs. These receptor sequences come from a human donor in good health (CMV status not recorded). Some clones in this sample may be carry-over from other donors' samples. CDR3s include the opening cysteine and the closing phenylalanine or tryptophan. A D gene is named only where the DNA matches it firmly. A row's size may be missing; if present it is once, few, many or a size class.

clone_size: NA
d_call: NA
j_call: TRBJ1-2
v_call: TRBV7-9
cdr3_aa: CASSLSYYGYTF
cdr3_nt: TGTGCCAGCAGCTTATCCTACTATGGCTACACCTTC

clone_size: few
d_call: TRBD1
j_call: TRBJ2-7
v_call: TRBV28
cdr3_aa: CASRPSDRDEQYF
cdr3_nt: TGTGCCAGCAGGCCGTCGGACAGGGACGAGCAGTACTTC

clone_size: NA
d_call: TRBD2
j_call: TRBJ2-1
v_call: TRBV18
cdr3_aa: CASSLRVGTSGFYNEQFF
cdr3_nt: TGTGCCAGCTCACTCAGAGTGGGGACTAGCGGGTTCTACAATGAACAGTTCTTC

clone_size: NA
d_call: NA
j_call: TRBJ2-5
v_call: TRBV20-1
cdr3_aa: CSAHFLETQYF
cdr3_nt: TGCAGTGCCCACTTCTTGGAGACCCAGTACTTC

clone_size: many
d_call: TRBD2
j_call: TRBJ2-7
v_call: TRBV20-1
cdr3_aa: CSARGTSGSYEQYF
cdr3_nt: TGCAGTGCGAGGGGGACTAGCGGGAGTTACGAGCAGTACTTC

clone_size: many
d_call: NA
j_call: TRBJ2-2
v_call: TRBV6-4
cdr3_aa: CASSSSDEGAGELFF
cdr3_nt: TGTGCCAGCAGTTCTAGTGACGAGGGGGCCGGGGAGCTGTTTTTT

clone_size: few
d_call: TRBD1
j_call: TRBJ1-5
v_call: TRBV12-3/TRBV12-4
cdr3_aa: CASSILQGALGNQPQHF
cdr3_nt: TGTGCCAGCAGTATACTACAGGGGGCGCTTGGAAATCAGCCCCAGCATTTT

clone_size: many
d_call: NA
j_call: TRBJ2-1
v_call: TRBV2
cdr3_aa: CASSEGVYNEQFF
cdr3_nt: TGTGCCAGCAGTGAAGGTGTTTACAATGAGCAGTTCTTC

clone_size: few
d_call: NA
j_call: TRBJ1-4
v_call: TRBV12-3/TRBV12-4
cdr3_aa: CASSFGRVNEKLFF
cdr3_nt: TGTGCCAGCAGTTTCGGCAGGGTTAATGAAAAACTGTTTTTT

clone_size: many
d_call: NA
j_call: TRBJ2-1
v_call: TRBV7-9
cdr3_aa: CASRPFVQASSYNEQFF
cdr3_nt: TGTGCCAGCAGACCCTTTGTACAGGCTAGCTCCTACAATGAGCAGTTCTTC

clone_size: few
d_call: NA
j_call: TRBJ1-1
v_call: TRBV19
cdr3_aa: CASSRGWTEAFF
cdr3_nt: TGTGCCAGTAGCAGGGGATGGACTGAAGCTTTCTTT

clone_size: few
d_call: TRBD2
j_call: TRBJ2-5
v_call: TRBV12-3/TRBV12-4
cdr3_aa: CASSLRLAGEKETQYF
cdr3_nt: TGTGCCAGCAGTCTCAGACTAGCGGGGGAAAAAGAGACCCAGTACTTC

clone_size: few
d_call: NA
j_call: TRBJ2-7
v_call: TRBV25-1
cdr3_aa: CASRRLNEQYF
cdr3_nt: TGTGCCAGCAGAAGGCTTAACGAGCAGTACTTC

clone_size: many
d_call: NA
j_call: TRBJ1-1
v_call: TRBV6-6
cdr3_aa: CASSYRMEGTEAFF
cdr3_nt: TGTGCCAGCAGTTACAGGATGGAGGGCACTGAAGCTTTCTTT

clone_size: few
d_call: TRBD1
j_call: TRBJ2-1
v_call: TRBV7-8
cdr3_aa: CASSSPLTGEAFF
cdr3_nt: TGTGCCAGCAGCAGCCCTCTGACAGGGGAGGCGTTCTTC

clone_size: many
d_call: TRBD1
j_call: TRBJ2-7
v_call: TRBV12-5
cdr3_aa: CASGSGQTGGNYEQYF
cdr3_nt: TGTGCTAGTGGTTCCGGCCAGACAGGGGGTAACTACGAGCAGTACTTC

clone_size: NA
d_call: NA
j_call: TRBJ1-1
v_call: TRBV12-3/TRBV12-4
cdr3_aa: CASSLISGTEAFF
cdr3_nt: TGTGCCAGCAGTTTAATTTCGGGCACTGAAGCTTTCTTT

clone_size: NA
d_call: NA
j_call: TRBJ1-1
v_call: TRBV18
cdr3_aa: CASSPSGARNTEAFF
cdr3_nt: TGTGCCAGCTCACCCTCGGGGGCGAGAAACACTGAAGCTTTCTTT

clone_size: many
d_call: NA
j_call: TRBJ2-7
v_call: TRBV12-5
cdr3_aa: CASGFGQPGTYEQYF
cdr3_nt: TGTGCTAGTGGTTTCGGACAGCCAGGAACCTACGAGCAGTACTTC

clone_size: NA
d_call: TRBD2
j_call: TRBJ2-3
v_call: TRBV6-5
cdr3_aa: CATLLAGALTDTQYF
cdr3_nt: TGTGCCACCCTTCTAGCGGGGGCCCTCACAGATACGCAGTATTTT

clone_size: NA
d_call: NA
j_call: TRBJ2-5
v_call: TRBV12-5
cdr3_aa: CASGFDAPKVETQYF
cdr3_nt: TGTGCTAGTGGTTTTGACGCCCCAAAGGTGGAGACCCAGTACTTC